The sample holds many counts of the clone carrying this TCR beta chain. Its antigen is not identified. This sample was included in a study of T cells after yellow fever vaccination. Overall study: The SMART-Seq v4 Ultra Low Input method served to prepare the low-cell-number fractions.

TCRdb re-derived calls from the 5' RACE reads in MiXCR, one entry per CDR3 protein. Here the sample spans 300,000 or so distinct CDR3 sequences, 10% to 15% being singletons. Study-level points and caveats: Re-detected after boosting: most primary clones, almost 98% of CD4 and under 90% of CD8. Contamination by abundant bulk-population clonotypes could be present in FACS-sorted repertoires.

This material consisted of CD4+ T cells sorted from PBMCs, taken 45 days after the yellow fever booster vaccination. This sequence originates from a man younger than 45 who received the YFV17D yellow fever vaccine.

CDR3 coding DNA: TGTGCCAGCAGCTTGACTAGCGGGAGAGGATCAGATACGCAGTATTTT. Translating gives CASSLTSGRGSDTQYF. The chain has TRBV9 and TRBJ2-3; 12 positions agree with TRBD2. This CDR3 region has 16 residues. V gave up 4 bases and J gave up 4 bases; unmatched junction bases: 7. Germline V gene lookup returns CDR1 SGDLS and CDR2 YYNGEE.